Listed below are T cell receptor beta chains from one sample, sequenced in a study of regulatory T cells in long-lasting Graves disease. TCRdb reprocessed the multiplex PCR reads via MiXCR and lists one record per CDR3 protein. Here the sample spans fewer than 450,000 distinct CDR3 sequences, roughly a quarter being singletons. Here the sequenced sample was peripheral blood mononuclear cells (PBMCs), taken when the disease was refractory, from a patient treated with antithyroid drugs. The receptors were gathered from a female donor with Graves disease. Both conserved end residues are part of each CDR3. D genes are given only for firm matches.

cdr3_length: 16
v_call: TRBV27
j_call: TRBJ2-7
d_call: TRBD2
cdr3_aa: CASRMGLAGPSYEQYF

cdr3_length: 13
v_call: TRBV2
j_call: TRBJ2-7
d_call: TRBD2
cdr3_aa: CASSDLADHEQYF

cdr3_length: 15
v_call: TRBV20-1
j_call: TRBJ2-1
d_call: -
cdr3_aa: CSATPLASDYNEQFF

cdr3_length: 15
v_call: TRBV4-2
j_call: TRBJ1-1
d_call: -
cdr3_aa: CASSQRGVANTEAFF

cdr3_length: 15
v_call: TRBV6-1
j_call: TRBJ1-1
d_call: TRBD1
cdr3_aa: CASSPRDRGLGEAFF

cdr3_length: 12
v_call: TRBV2
j_call: TRBJ1-2
d_call: -
cdr3_aa: CASSEAVGSYTF

cdr3_length: 15
v_call: TRBV27
j_call: TRBJ2-7
d_call: -
cdr3_aa: CASSQPTTPTYEQYF

cdr3_length: 13
v_call: TRBV6-1
j_call: TRBJ1-2
d_call: -
cdr3_aa: CASRLQGRDGYTF

cdr3_length: 15
v_call: TRBV15
j_call: TRBJ1-3
d_call: TRBD1
cdr3_aa: CATSRDRDPGTTIYF

cdr3_length: 14
v_call: TRBV27
j_call: TRBJ2-7
d_call: -
cdr3_aa: CASSLTSVIGEQYF

cdr3_length: 14
v_call: TRBV29-1
j_call: TRBJ2-7
d_call: TRBD2
cdr3_aa: CSVLTSGSSYEQYF

cdr3_length: 13
v_call: TRBV19
j_call: TRBJ1-5
d_call: -
cdr3_aa: CASSTTGAEPQHF

cdr3_length: 15
v_call: TRBV20-1
j_call: TRBJ1-1
d_call: TRBD1
cdr3_aa: CSARDPGGGNTEAFF

cdr3_length: 14
v_call: TRBV3-1
j_call: TRBJ2-7
d_call: -
cdr3_aa: CASSQDLGGYEQYF

cdr3_length: 15
v_call: TRBV19
j_call: TRBJ1-5
d_call: TRBD1
cdr3_aa: CASTRDRTSGQPQHF

cdr3_length: 15
v_call: TRBV27
j_call: TRBJ2-3
d_call: TRBD2
cdr3_aa: CASSTGLAETDTQYF

cdr3_length: 14
v_call: TRBV18
j_call: TRBJ1-4
d_call: -
cdr3_aa: CASSPRGTNEKLFF

cdr3_length: 13
v_call: TRBV12-3/TRBV12-4
j_call: TRBJ2-4
d_call: TRBD2
cdr3_aa: CASSLAAKNIQYF

cdr3_length: 14
v_call: TRBV28
j_call: TRBJ2-7
d_call: TRBD1
cdr3_aa: CASSYWTGAYEQYF

cdr3_length: 17
v_call: TRBV19
j_call: TRBJ1-1
d_call: -
cdr3_aa: CASSKRGAGEMNTEAFF

cdr3_length: 15
v_call: TRBV19
j_call: TRBJ2-3
d_call: TRBD2
cdr3_aa: CASSIGGLAEGTQYF

cdr3_length: 16
v_call: TRBV15
j_call: TRBJ2-5
d_call: TRBD2
cdr3_aa: CATSRPYEAGTETQYF

cdr3_length: 13
v_call: TRBV6-1
j_call: TRBJ1-5
d_call: -
cdr3_aa: CASGRGYNQPQHF

cdr3_length: 16
v_call: TRBV30
j_call: TRBJ2-2
d_call: -
cdr3_aa: CAWSVLIGRGIGELFF

cdr3_length: 10
v_call: TRBV2
j_call: TRBJ1-1
d_call: -
cdr3_aa: CASREDEAFF

cdr3_length: 15
v_call: TRBV13
j_call: TRBJ1-1
d_call: TRBD1
cdr3_aa: CASSLEDRGFTEAFF

cdr3_length: 14
v_call: TRBV29-1
j_call: TRBJ2-7
d_call: TRBD2
cdr3_aa: CSARLAGGTYEQYF

cdr3_length: 13
v_call: TRBV2
j_call: TRBJ2-1
d_call: -
cdr3_aa: CASSEEVVGEQFF

cdr3_length: 13
v_call: TRBV20-1
j_call: TRBJ2-5
d_call: -
cdr3_aa: CSGLLGDGETQYF

cdr3_length: 16
v_call: TRBV9
j_call: TRBJ2-4
d_call: -
cdr3_aa: CASSVNSGRSGNIQYF

cdr3_length: 15
v_call: TRBV18
j_call: TRBJ1-4
d_call: -
cdr3_aa: CASSPARSADEKLFF

cdr3_length: 12
v_call: TRBV28
j_call: TRBJ1-5
d_call: -
cdr3_aa: CARSIPPQPQHF

cdr3_length: 15
v_call: TRBV19
j_call: TRBJ1-5
d_call: -
cdr3_aa: CASSRSFGSNQPQHF

cdr3_length: 12
v_call: TRBV15
j_call: TRBJ1-4
d_call: -
cdr3_aa: CATSRDEGRLFF

cdr3_length: 14
v_call: TRBV11-2
j_call: TRBJ1-2
d_call: -
cdr3_aa: CASSWTGKNYGYTF

cdr3_length: 15
v_call: TRBV7-8
j_call: TRBJ1-3
d_call: -
cdr3_aa: CASSLAGLSGNTIYF

cdr3_length: 11
v_call: TRBV30
j_call: TRBJ1-2
d_call: -
cdr3_aa: CAWGDGGGYTF

cdr3_length: 14
v_call: TRBV12-3/TRBV12-4
j_call: TRBJ1-6
d_call: -
cdr3_aa: CASSFGGLGSPLHF

cdr3_length: 18
v_call: TRBV5-5
j_call: TRBJ2-2
d_call: -
cdr3_aa: CASSLELSLILNTGELFF